One and the same sample provided the 29 T cell receptor beta chains below, sequenced in a study of T cells in Graves' hyperthyroidism and ophthalmopathy. Authors of the study amplified TCR beta CDR3 regions from RNA transcripts. TCR CDR3 regions were first amplified by RT-PCR with HTBI primers. From the multiplex PCR reads, TCRdb called clonotypes with MiXCR, one entry per CDR3 protein. Among around 250,000 distinct CDR3 sequences, about 14% were seen once, and the ten largest hold 10% to 15%. Sequenced input: blood. The receptors were gathered from a woman aged 40 to 49 with Graves' hyperthyroidism that later progressed to Graves' ophthalmopathy.

This clonotype has more than one count but fewer than ten. Without the conserved terminal phenylalanine or tryptophan, this CDR3 likely stems from a read error. The V and J genes are TRBV3-1 and TRBJ2-7, with 11 bases matching TRBD1. Losses at the gene ends were 4 bases for V and 3 bases for J; bases not matched to a gene: 2. This CDR3 spans 14 amino acids. Per the germline V gene, CDR1 is LGHDT and CDR2 is YNNKEL (reference sequence). CDR3 residues: CASSRGTGGYEQYL. As DNA, the CDR3 is TGTGCCAGCAGCCGAGGGACAGGGGGCTACGAGCAGTACCTC.

The chain has TRBV5-6 and TRBJ2-7, with 10 bases lining up with TRBD2. The V gene's germline CDR1 is SGHDT and CDR2 YYEEEE. The trim removed 3 bases at V and 2 bases at J, leaving 8 bases unmatched. This CDR3 region has 16 residues. In DNA form, the CDR3 reads TGTGCCAGCAGCTGGAATAGCGGGAGGCTTGCCTACGAGCAGTACTTC. Amino acids: CASSWNSGRLAYEQYF.

A note on this clonotype: This may be a read error: a much more frequent sequence differs by one nucleotide. This chain links TRBV5-4 with TRBJ2-3; D ambiguous. The V gene's germline CDR1 is SGHNT and CDR2 YYREEE (reference sequence). The CDR3 spans 14 residues. V gave up 0 bases and J gave up 3 bases, with 8 bases separating them. For the CDR3, the DNA is TGTGCCAGCAGCTTGGACAGAGTTACAGATACGCAGTATTTT. Protein: CASSLDRVTDTQYF. Together with reference TRBV5-4 and TRBJ2-3, the CDR3 gives the full variable domain: ETGVTQSPTHLIKTRGQQVTLRCSSQSGHNTVSWYQQALGQGPQFIFQYYREEENGRGNFPPRFSGLQFPNYSSELNVNALELDDSALYLCASSLDRVTDTQYFGPGTRLTVL.

This clonotype was picked up a small number of times. The chain recombines TRBV4-1 with TRBJ1-4; no firm D call. The length of the CDR3 is 17 residues. Germline V gives CDR1 MGHRA, CDR2 YSYEKL. V lost 3 bases and J 4 bases, leaving 18 bases between the germline ends. This chain's CDR3 is CASSHPWVQEDNEKLFF. CDR3 nucleotide sequence: TGCGCCAGCAGCCACCCCTGGGTTCAGGAGGATAATGAAAAACTGTTTTTT.

The chain carries TRBV6-5 and TRBJ1-5; D is undetermined. The CDR3 length is 16 residues. Between the trimmed V and J ends, which lost 4 bases and 0 bases, there was a span of 13 bases. Germline CDR1 reads MNHEY; CDR2 reads SVGAGI. Here the CDR3 reads CASSSSGSHSNQPQHF. The CDR3 DNA follows: TGTGCCAGCAGTTCTTCCGGGAGCCATAGCAATCAGCCCCAGCATTTT.

A word on this clonotype: A much more abundant neighbour one base away suggests this may be a read error. V usage is TRBV28 and J usage is TRBJ2-7; 8 nucleotides match TRBD1. The CDR3 is 13 amino acids. V dropped 8 bases and J dropped 2; count of bases not matched to a gene: 5. Germline CDR1 MDHEN, CDR2 SYDVKM. CDR3 nucleotides: TGTGCCAGCCACAGGGGGACAACCTACGAGCAGTACTTC. It is translated as CASHRGTTYEQYF.

This clonotype has a count of ten or more. This chain uses TRBV3-1 with TRBJ2-1, with 10 bases fitting TRBD2. The CDR3 spans 16 residues. The J segment lost 5 bases and the V segment lost 4 bases, leaving 8 bases of the junction unmatched. Looked up from germline, CDR1 is LGHDT and CDR2 is YNNKEL (reference sequence). The CDR3 loop is CASSRTLAGPHNEQFF. The CDR3 DNA is TGTGCCAGCAGCCGGACACTAGCGGGACCCCACAATGAGCAGTTCTTC.

The chain uses TRBV6-1 and TRBJ2-1; D is undetermined. The germline gives CDR1 MNHNS, CDR2 SASEGT. The CDR3 has 17 residues. V shed 8 bases and J shed 4 bases, with 24 bases lying between them. CDR3: CASRNLSTLPPYNEQFF. The CDR3 bases are TGTGCCAGCCGCAACCTCTCGACCCTACCCCCTTACAATGAGCAGTTCTTC.

This clonotype was seen repeatedly, ten times or more. This sequence joins TRBV4-1 and TRBJ2-7, with 10 positions matching TRBD2. From germline, CDR1 is MGHRA and CDR2 YSYEKL. The V and J ends lost 2 bases and 5 bases, in that order; junction bases with no gene match: 6. The CDR3 loop spans 15 amino acids. CDR3 sequence: CASSQFLLAGDEQYF. CDR3 nucleotide sequence: TGCGCCAGCAGCCAATTCTTGCTAGCGGGAGACGAGCAGTACTTC.

This clonotype was picked up many times. The chain employs TRBV7-9 and TRBJ1-1; no clear D. The CDR3 has 12 residues. Germline V gene data show CDR1 as SEHNR and CDR2 as FQNEAQ (reference sequence). Between the trimmed V and J ends, which lost 5 bases and 4 bases, there was a span of 8 bases. In DNA form, the CDR3 reads TGTGCCAGCAGCCCCGGTGGCACTGAAGCTTTCTTT. Protein product: CASSPGGTEAFF.

This clonotype was detected ten times or more. The chain uses TRBV6-1 and TRBJ2-5; a weak D match, TRBD2 (6 bases). Germline V gene lookup returns CDR1 MNHNS and CDR2 SASEGT. The CDR3 extends over 13 amino acids. With 5 bases removed from V and 7 bases from J, the gap between germline ends came to 14 bases. In DNA form, the CDR3 reads TGTGCCAGCAGTCGCCCTCCCGGGAGGACCCAGTACTTC. It encodes CASSRPPGRTQYF.

In its sample, this clonotype was seen many times. The junction departs from the called germline gene at one end, perhaps through a read error. The chain combines TRBV28 with TRBJ1-6, with D tentatively TRBD1 (5 bases). This CDR3 has 16 residues. Per germline, CDR1 MDHEN and CDR2 SYDVKM. The CDR3 DNA reads as TGTGCCAGCAGTTCCGACCGGGACTCCCATAATTCACCCCTCCACTTT. It translates to CASSSDRDSHNSPLHF. Full variable domain (remainder filled in from reference TRBV28 and TRBJ1-6): DVKVTQSSRYLVKRTGEKVFLECVQDMDHENMFWYRQDPGLGLRLIYFSYDVKMKEKGDIPEGYSVSREKKERFSLILESASTNQTSMYLCASSSDRDSHNSPLHFGNGTRLTVT.

This clonotype was observed many times. The chain has TRBV6-1 and TRBJ2-1, with TRBD2 matching over 7 bases. The CDR3 runs 13 residues. The germline CDR1 and CDR2 sequences are MNHNS and SASEGT. The V segment lost 7 bases and the J segment 5 bases; nucleotides outside the gene matches: 5. The CDR3 coding sequence is TGTGCCAGCAACAGCGGGACTAACAATGAGCAGTTCTTC. Translating it yields CASNSGTNNEQFF.

The chain couples TRBV28 to TRBJ2-1; perhaps TRBD2 as D (7 bases). The CDR3 length is 16 residues. Trimming removed 1 base at V and 6 bases at J, with 16 bases between. The germline V gene has CDR1 MDHEN and CDR2 SYDVKM. In DNA form, the CDR3 reads TGTGCCAGCAGTTTATTTGGGGGGGGCGGTCGCAATGAGCAGTTCTTC. Translation: CASSLFGGGGRNEQFF.

This clonotype appeared many times. The gene calls are TRBV5-1 and TRBJ2-1, with 8 bases matching TRBD2. Germline CDR1 is SGHRS and CDR2 is YFSETQ. With V trimmed by 4 bases and J by 0 bases, 6 bases remained unmatched. This CDR3 has 16 amino acids. CDR3 DNA sequence: TGCGCCAGCAGCAAACTAGCGGACAGCTCCTACAATGAGCAGTTCTTC. This translates into CASSKLADSSYNEQFF.

This clonotype appeared many times. This chain connects TRBV5-1 to TRBJ2-1; D is undetermined. Trimming took 0 bases from V and 4 from J, leaving 8 bases between them. CDR1 and CDR2 from the germline V gene are SGHRS and YFSETQ. The CDR3 runs 14 residues. The CDR3 region is CASSLVVGYNEQFF. DNA for the CDR3: TGCGCCAGCAGCTTGGTCGTAGGATACAATGAGCAGTTCTTC.

The chain has TRBV3-1 and TRBJ2-1; 9 bases match TRBD2. The CDR3 sequence is 17 residues long. Germline V lookup: CDR1 LGHDT, CDR2 YNNKEL (reference sequence). V trimming: 1 base; J trimming: 2 bases; junction bases outside the gene matches: 6. Here the CDR3 reads CASSQVKIAGAYNEQFF. CDR3 DNA sequence: TGTGCCAGCAGCCAAGTAAAAATAGCGGGAGCCTACAATGAGCAGTTCTTC.

A few counts support this clonotype. This chain uses TRBV20-1 with TRBJ2-2, with TRBD2 identical over 7 bases. J gave up 6 bases and V 5 bases, and 9 bases lay outside the gene matches. Germline V gene sequence: CDR1 DFQATT, CDR2 SNEGSKA (reference sequence). The CDR3 has 14 amino acids. CDR3 region: CSAQTSLGSGELFF. The CDR3 coding sequence is TGCAGTGCTCAGACTAGCCTAGGGTCCGGGGAGCTGTTTTTT.

This clonotype has more than one count but fewer than ten. V gene TRBV19 combines with J gene TRBJ1-6, with TRBD1 matching 7 bases. Germline CDR1 LNHDA, CDR2 SQIVND (reference sequence). This CDR3 is 15 amino acids long. V shed 2 bases, J shed 7 bases, and the junction held 5 bases outside the gene matches. CDR3 loop: CASSIRDSNNSPLHF. The CDR3 coding sequence is TGTGCCAGTAGTATACGGGACAGCAACAATTCACCCCTCCACTTT. The full variable domain, its missing parts supplied by reference TRBV19 and TRBJ1-6, is DGGITQSPKYLFRKEGQNVTLSCEQNLNHDAMYWYRQDPGQGLRLIYYSQIVNDFQKGDIAEGYSVSREKKESFPLTVTSAQKNPTAFYLCASSIRDSNNSPLHFGNGTRLTVT.

This clonotype was seen many times. The chain links TRBV20-1 to TRBJ2-1; 12 bases align to TRBD2. This CDR3 has 17 residues. J was trimmed by 0 bases and V by 5 bases; bases with no gene match: 8. Per the germline V gene, CDR1 is DFQATT and CDR2 is SNEGSKA (reference sequence). Here the CDR3 DNA reads TGCAGTGCTGTAGGGACTAGCGGGCACCTCTCCTACAATGAGCAGTTCTTC. Protein product: CSAVGTSGHLSYNEQFF.

In this sample, this clonotype turned up many times. This chain joins TRBV12-3 or TRBV12-4 and TRBJ2-2; 7 bases agree with TRBD1. CDR3 length equals 16 residues. Trimming at V came to 0 bases and at J to 2 bases, leaving 3 bases not matched to a gene. This CDR3 is CASSLARTGNTGELFF. The CDR3 DNA sequence: TGTGCCAGCAGTTTAGCCCGGACAGGCAACACCGGGGAGCTGTTTTTT.

This clonotype was counted many times. The chain employs TRBV12-3 or TRBV12-4 and TRBJ1-2; D ambiguous. Deletions cut 4 bases from V and 2 bases from J, with 5 bases between. This CDR3 comprises 12 residues. CDR3 loop: CASSSENYGYTF. The CDR3 DNA sequence: TGTGCCAGCAGTTCTGAGAACTATGGCTACACCTTC.

This clonotype was seen ten or more times. The chain uses TRBV2 and TRBJ2-7; 11 bases are a match to TRBD2. CDR3 length: 15 residues. Trimming took 6 bases from V and 5 from J; bases not matched to a gene: 9. Germline CDR1 and CDR2: SNHLY and FYNNEI. This CDR3 reads CASRGLTSGGDEQYF. Written as DNA, the CDR3 is TGTGCCAGCAGGGGACTTACTAGCGGGGGCGACGAGCAGTACTTC.

This clonotype was seen repeatedly, ten times or more. The chain has TRBV12-3 or TRBV12-4 and TRBJ2-1; possible D gene TRBD2, 5 bases. CDR3 length equals 14 residues. V lost 2 bases and J 3 bases, leaving 8 bases between the germline ends. The CDR3 coding sequence is TGTGCCAGCAGTTTACACGGGGTCTACAATGAGCAGTTCTTC. It yields the protein CASSLHGVYNEQFF.

This clonotype was counted a few times. The chain recombines TRBV19 with TRBJ1-5; D gene uncertain. Trimming took 6 bases from V and 7 from J, leaving 13 bases between them. CDR3 size: 13 residues. Germline values: CDR1 LNHDA, CDR2 SQIVND (reference sequence). CDR3 nucleotides: TGTGCCAGTAGAGAGATAGGAGTACAGCCCCAGCATTTT. It yields the protein CASREIGVQPQHF.

This clonotype was seen many times. The chain employs TRBV12-3 or TRBV12-4 and TRBJ2-1; TRBD2 might be the D (6 bases). There are 12 residues in the CDR3. V was cut by 6 bases and J by 7 bases, with 10 bases left in between. DNA of the CDR3: TGTGCCAGCAGATCGACTAGTAATGAGCAGTTCTTC. It specifies CASRSTSNEQFF.

This clonotype was detected many times. The chain has TRBV6-1 and TRBJ1-2; D may be TRBD1 (5 bases). Germline V gene data show CDR1 as MNHNS and CDR2 as SASEGT. This CDR3 contains 17 residues. Trimming left V 5 bases short and J 0 bases short, with 19 bases between. The CDR3 loop is CASSSLGGPGPNYGYTF. CDR3 DNA sequence: TGTGCCAGCAGTTCGTTGGGGGGTCCGGGCCCTAACTATGGCTACACCTTC.

This clonotype showed up many times. This CDR3 reads CASSLVLNSPLHF. CDR3 in DNA: TGTGCCAGCAGTTTAGTTCTGAATTCACCCCTCCACTTT. The gene calls are TRBV28 and TRBJ1-6; no reliable D call. Germline V gene data show CDR1 as MDHEN and CDR2 as SYDVKM. Trimming pared 2 bases from V and 7 bases from J, leaving 6 bases between. This CDR3 is built from 13 residues.

This clonotype was seen at least ten times. V is TRBV20-1 and J is TRBJ2-7, with 10 nucleotides matching TRBD1. Trimming cost V 1 base and J 4 bases; bases outside gene matches: 10. The germline gives CDR1 DFQATT, CDR2 SNEGSKA (reference sequence). The CDR3 length is 16 residues. CDR3 loop: CSARVGPGTGVYEQYF. CDR3 nucleotides: TGCAGTGCTAGAGTGGGACCCGGGACAGGGGTTTACGAGCAGTACTTC.